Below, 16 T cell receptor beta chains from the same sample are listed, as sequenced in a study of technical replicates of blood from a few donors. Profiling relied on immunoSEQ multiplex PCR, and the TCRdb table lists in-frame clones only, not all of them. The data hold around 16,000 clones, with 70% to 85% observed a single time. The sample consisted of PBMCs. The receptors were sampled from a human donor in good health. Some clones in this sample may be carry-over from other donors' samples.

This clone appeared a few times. In nucleotides, the CDR3 is TGTGCCAGCAGTTTGGGGCAAGTTTACGAGCAGTACTTC. As protein: CASSLGQVYEQYF. The rearrangement joins TRBV28 to TRBJ2-7; tentative D call: TRBD1 (5 bases). Germline assignment: CDR1 MDHEN and CDR2 SYDVKM. This CDR3 region has 13 residues. The germline V and J ends were trimmed by 3 bases and 4 bases, with 10 bases remaining between them. The variable domain in full, with the rest retrieved from reference TRBV28 and TRBJ2-7, is DVKVTQSSRYLVKRTGEKVFLECVQDMDHENMFWYRQDPGLGLRLIYFSYDVKMKEKGDIPEGYSVSREKKERFSLILESASTNQTSMYLCASSLGQVYEQYFGPGTRLTVT.

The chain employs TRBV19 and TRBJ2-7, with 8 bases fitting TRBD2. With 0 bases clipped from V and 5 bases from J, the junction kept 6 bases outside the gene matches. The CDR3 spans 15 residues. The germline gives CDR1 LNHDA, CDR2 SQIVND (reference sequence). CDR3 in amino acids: CASSIEAGASHEQYF. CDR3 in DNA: TGTGCCAGTAGTATAGAAGCGGGAGCTTCCCACGAGCAGTACTTC.

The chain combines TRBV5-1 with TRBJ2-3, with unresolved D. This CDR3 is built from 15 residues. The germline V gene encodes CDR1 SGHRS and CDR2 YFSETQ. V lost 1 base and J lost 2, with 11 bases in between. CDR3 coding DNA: TGCGCCAGCAGCTTGAGCACCTATATCACAGATACGCAGTATTTT. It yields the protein CASSLSTYITDTQYF.

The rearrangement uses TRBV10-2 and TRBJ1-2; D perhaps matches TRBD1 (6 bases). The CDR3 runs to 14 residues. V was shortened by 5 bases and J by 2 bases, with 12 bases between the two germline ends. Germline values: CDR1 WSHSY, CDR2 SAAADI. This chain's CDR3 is CASSPVTGNYGYTF. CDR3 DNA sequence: TGCGCCAGCAGTCCTGTAACAGGGAACTATGGCTACACCTTC.

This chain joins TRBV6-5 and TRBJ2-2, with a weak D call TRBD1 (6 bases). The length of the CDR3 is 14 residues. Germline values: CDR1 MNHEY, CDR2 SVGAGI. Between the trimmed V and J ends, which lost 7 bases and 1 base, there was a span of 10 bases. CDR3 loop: CASTPDRNTGELFF. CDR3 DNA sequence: TGTGCCAGCACCCCGGACAGGAACACCGGGGAGCTGTTTTTT.

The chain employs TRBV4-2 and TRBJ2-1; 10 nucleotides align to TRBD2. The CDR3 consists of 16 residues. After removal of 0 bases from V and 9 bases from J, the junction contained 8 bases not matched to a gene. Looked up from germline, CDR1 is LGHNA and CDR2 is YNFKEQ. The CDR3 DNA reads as TGTGCCAGCAGCCAAGATGGGTCTAGCGGGAGCAGTGAGCAGTTCTTC. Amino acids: CASSQDGSSGSSEQFF.

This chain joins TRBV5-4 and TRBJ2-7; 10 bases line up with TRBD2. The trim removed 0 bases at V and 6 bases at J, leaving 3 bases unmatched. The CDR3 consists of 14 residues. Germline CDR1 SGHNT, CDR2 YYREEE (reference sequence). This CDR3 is CASSLGRTSGEQYF. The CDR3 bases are TGTGCCAGCAGCTTGGGGAGGACTAGCGGCGAGCAGTACTTC.

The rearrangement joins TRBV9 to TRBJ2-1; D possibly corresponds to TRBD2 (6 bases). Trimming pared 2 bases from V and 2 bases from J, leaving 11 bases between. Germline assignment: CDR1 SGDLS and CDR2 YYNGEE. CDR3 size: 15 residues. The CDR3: CASSVGLDPYNEQFF. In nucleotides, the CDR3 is TGTGCCAGCAGCGTGGGACTCGATCCCTACAATGAGCAGTTCTTC.

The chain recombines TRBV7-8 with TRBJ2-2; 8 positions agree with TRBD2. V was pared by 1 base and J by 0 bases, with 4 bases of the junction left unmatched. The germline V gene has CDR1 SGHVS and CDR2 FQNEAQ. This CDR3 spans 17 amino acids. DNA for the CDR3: TGTGCCAGCAGCTTAGGAGGACTAGCAGCGAACACCGGGGAGCTGTTTTTT. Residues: CASSLGGLAANTGELFF.

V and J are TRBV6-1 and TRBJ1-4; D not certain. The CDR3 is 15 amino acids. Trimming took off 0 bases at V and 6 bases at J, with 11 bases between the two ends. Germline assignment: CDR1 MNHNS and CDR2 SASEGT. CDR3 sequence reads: CASSEARYVDEKLFF. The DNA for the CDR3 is TGTGCCAGCAGTGAAGCGCGGTATGTGGATGAAAAACTGTTTTTT.

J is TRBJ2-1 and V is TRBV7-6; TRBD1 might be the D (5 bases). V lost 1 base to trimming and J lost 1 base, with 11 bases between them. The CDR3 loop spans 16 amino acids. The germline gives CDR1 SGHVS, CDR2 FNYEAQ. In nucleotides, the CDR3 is TGTGCCAGCAGCTTAGGGCAGGGTGGGTCCTACAATGAGCAGTTCTTC. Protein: CASSLGQGGSYNEQFF. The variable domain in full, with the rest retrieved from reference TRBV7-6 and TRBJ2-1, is GAGVSQSPRYKVTKRGQDVALRCDPISGHVSLYWYRQALGQGPEFLTYFNYEAQQDKSGLPNDRFSAERPEGSISTLTIQRTEQRDSAMYRCASSLGQGGSYNEQFFGPGTRLTVL.

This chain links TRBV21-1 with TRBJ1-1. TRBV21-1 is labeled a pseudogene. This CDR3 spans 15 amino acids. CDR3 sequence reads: CASSKTGGTNTEAFF. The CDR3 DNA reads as TGTGCCAGCAGCAAAACGGGGGGTACGAACACTGAAGCTTTCTTT.

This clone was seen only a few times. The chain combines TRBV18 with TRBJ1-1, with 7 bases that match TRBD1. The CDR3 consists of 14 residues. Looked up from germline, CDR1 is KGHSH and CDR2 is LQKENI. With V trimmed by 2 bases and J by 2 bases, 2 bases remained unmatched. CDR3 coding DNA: TGTGCCAGCTCACCAGGGACAGCTAACACTGAAGCTTTCTTT. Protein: CASSPGTANTEAFF.

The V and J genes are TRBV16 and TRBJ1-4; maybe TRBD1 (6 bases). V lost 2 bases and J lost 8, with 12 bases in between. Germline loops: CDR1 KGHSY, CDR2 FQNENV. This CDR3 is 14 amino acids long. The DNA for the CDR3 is TGTGCCAGCAGCCAACAGGGGCCAGGAGAAAAACTGTTTTTT. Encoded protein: CASSQQGPGEKLFF.

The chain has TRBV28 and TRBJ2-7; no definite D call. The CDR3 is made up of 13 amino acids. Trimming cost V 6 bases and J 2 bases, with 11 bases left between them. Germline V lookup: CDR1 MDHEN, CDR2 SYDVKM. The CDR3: CASSYRVAYEQYF. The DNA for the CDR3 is TGTGCCAGCAGCTATCGGGTCGCCTACGAGCAGTACTTC.

CDR3 protein: CASSTGLAGVSGELFF. In DNA, the CDR3 is TGTGCCAGCAGCACCGGACTAGCGGGAGTATCCGGGGAGCTGTTTTTT. The chain links TRBV7-2 to TRBJ2-2; 13 positions match TRBD2. The trim removed 5 bases at V and 6 bases at J, leaving 6 bases unmatched. Germline V gene lookup returns CDR1 SGHTA and CDR2 FQGNSA. The length of the CDR3 is 16 residues.